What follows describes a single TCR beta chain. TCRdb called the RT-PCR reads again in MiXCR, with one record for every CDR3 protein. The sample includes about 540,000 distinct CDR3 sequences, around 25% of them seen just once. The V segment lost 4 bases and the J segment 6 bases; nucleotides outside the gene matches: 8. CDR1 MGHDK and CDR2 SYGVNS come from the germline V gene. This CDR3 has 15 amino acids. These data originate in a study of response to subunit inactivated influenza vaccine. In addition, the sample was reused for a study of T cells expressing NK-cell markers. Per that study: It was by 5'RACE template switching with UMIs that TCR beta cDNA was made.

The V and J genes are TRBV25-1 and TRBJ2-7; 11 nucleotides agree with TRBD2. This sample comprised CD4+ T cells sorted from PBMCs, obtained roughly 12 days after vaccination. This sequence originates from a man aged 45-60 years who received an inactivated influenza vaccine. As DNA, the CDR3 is TGTGCCAGCAGTGGTCTAGCGGGAGGAACGGGCGAGCAGTACTTC. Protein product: CASSGLAGGTGEQYF.